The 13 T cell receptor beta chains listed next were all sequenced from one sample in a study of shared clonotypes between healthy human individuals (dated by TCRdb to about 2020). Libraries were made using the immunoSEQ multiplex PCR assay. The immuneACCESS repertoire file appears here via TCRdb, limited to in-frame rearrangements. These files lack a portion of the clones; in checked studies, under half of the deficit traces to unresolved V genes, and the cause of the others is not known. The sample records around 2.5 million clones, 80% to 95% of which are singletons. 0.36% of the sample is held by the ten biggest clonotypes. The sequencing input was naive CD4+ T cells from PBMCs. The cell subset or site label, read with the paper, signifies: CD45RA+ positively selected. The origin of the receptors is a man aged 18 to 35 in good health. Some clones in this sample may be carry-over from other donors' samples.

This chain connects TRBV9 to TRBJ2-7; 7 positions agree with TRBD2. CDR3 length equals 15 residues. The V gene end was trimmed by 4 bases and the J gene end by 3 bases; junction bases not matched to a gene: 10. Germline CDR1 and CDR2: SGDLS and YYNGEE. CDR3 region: CASSRTSERLYEQYF. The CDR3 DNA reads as TGTGCCAGCAGCCGTACTAGCGAGAGACTCTACGAGCAGTACTTC.

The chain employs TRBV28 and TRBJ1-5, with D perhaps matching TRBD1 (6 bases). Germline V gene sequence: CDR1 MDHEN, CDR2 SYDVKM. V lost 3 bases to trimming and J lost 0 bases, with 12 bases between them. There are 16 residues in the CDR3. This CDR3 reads CASSFAGVYSNQPQHF. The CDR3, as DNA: TGTGCCAGCAGTTTTGCAGGGGTTTATAGCAATCAGCCCCAGCATTTT. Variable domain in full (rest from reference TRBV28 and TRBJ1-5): DVKVTQSSRYLVKRTGEKVFLECVQDMDHENMFWYRQDPGLGLRLIYFSYDVKMKEKGDIPEGYSVSREKKERFSLILESASTNQTSMYLCASSFAGVYSNQPQHFGDGTRLSIL.

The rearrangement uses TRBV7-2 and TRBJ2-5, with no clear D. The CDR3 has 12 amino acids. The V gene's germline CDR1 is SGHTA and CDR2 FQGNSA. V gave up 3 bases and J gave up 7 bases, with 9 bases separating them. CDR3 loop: CASSFLPGTQYF. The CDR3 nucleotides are TGTGCCAGCAGCTTCCTACCCGGGACCCAGTACTTC.

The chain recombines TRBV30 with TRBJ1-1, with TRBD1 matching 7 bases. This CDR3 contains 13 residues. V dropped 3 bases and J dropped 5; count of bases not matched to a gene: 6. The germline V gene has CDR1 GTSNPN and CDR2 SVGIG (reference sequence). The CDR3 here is CAWRERTGTEAFF. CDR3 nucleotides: TGTGCCTGGAGGGAGCGGACAGGAACTGAAGCTTTCTTT.

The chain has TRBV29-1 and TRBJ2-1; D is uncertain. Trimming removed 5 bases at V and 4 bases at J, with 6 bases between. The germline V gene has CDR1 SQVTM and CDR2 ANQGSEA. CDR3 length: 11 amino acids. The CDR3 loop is CSVPDYNEQFF. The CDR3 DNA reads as TGCAGCGTTCCGGATTACAATGAGCAGTTCTTC.

The CDR3 region has the DNA TGTGCCAGCAGTTTTAACGGGGGCATTAACGAGCAGTACTTC. Residues: CASSFNGGINEQYF. The V gene is TRBV28, the J gene TRBJ2-7; D may match TRBD1 or TRBD2 (6 bases each). The V end was cut by 3 bases, the J end by 5 bases, with 14 bases between. This CDR3 is 14 amino acids long. Looked up from germline, CDR1 is MDHEN and CDR2 is SYDVKM. Variable domain in full (rest from reference TRBV28 and TRBJ2-7): DVKVTQSSRYLVKRTGEKVFLECVQDMDHENMFWYRQDPGLGLRLIYFSYDVKMKEKGDIPEGYSVSREKKERFSLILESASTNQTSMYLCASSFNGGINEQYFGPGTRLTVT.

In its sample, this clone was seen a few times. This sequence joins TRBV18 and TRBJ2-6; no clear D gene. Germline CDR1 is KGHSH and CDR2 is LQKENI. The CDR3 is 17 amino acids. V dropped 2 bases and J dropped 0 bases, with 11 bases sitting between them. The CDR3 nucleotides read TGTGCCAGCTCACCATACGACTCCCGCTCTGGGGCCAACGTCCTGACTTTC. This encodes CASSPYDSRSGANVLTF. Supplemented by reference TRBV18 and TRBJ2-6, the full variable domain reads NAGVMQNPRHLVRRRGQEARLRCSPMKGHSHVYWYRQLPEEGLKFMVYLQKENIIDESGMPKERFSAEFPKEGPSILRIQQVVRGDSAAYFCASSPYDSRSGANVLTFGAGSRLTVL.

The CDR3 sequence is CASGEQGSGNTIYF. The DNA for the CDR3 is TGTGCTAGTGGGGAACAGGGCTCTGGAAACACCATATATTTT. J is TRBJ1-3 and V is TRBV12-5, with D tentatively TRBD1 (6 bases). V was trimmed by 6 bases and J by 0 bases, leaving 9 bases between them. This CDR3 comprises 14 residues. Per germline, CDR1 LGHNT and CDR2 FRNRAP.

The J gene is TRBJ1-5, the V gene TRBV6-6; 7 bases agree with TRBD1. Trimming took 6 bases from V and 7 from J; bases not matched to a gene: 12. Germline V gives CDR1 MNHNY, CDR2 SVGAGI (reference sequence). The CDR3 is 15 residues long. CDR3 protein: CASSSRTGLGQPQHF. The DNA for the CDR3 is TGTGCCAGCAGCTCACGGACAGGCCTGGGGCAGCCCCAGCATTTT.

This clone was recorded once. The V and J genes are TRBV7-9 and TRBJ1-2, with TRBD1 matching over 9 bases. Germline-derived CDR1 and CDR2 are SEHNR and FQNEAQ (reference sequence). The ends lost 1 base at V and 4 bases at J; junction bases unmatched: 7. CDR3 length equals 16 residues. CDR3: CASSLGGGQGSYGYTF. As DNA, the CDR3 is TGTGCCAGCAGCTTAGGAGGGGGACAGGGAAGCTATGGCTACACCTTC.

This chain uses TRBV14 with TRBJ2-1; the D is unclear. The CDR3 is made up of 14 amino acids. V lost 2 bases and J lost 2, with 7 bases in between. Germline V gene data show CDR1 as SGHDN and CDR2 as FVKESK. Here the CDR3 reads CASSQWVTYNEQFF. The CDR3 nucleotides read TGTGCCAGCAGCCAATGGGTAACCTACAATGAGCAGTTCTTC.

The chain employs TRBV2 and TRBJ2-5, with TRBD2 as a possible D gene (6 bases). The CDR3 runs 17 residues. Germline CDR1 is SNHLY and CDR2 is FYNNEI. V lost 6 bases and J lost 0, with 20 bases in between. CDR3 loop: CASSPRFERANQETQYF. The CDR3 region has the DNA TGTGCCAGCAGCCCACGCTTTGAGCGGGCAAACCAAGAGACCCAGTACTTC.

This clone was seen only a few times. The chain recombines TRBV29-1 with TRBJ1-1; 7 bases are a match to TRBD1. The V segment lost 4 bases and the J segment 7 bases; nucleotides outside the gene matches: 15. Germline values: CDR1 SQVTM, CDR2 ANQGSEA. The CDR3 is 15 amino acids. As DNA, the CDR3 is TGCAGCGTTGCGGGGAAAGGATCGGGACAGTTTGAAGCTTTCTTT. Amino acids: CSVAGKGSGQFEAFF.